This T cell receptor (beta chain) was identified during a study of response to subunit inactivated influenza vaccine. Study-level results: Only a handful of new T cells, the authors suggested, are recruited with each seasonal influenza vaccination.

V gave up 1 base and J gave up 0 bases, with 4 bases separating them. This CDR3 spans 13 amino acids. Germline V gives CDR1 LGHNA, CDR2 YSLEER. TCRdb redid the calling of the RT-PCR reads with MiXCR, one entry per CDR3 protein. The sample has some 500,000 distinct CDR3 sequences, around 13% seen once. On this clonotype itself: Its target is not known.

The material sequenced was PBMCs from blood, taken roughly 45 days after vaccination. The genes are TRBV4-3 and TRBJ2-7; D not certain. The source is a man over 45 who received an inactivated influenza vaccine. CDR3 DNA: TGCGCCAGCAGCCAAGCCTACTCCTACGAGCAGTACTTC. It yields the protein CASSQAYSYEQYF.